This T cell receptor beta chain was obtained from a study of OX40 agonist ivuxolimab in advanced cancers. TCRdb's copy holds only in-frame clones and misses some; the assay was immunoSEQ multiplex PCR. The table lists tens of thousands of clones, about four fifths of them singletons, with about 20% in the top ten. This clone was seen a handful of times. This CDR3 is built from 11 residues. V was trimmed by 8 bases and J by 5 bases, leaving 12 bases between them. Germline V gene lookup returns CDR1 DFQATT and CDR2 SNEGSKA (reference sequence). The V and J genes are TRBV20-1 and TRBJ1-1; tentatively, D is TRBD1 (5 bases). The sequence came from an adult with an advanced solid tumor such as melanoma, head and neck, liver or kidney cancer. This specimen was CD4+ or CD8+ T cells sorted from blood, taken in a trial of the OX40 agonist ivuxolimab. The CDR3 sequence is CSRRGGTEAFF. The CDR3 DNA is TGCAGTAGAAGGGGCGGTACTGAAGCTTTCTTT.